This TCR beta chain emerged from a study of OX40 agonist ivuxolimab in advanced cancers. Whole-study context: The dose-escalation cohort was around 83% male, with a mean age of around 60 years, ranging about 23 to 90. Three patients got partial responses; one had hepatocellular carcinoma and two had cutaneous melanoma.

The CDR3 extends over 14 amino acids. V lost 4 bases, J lost 0 bases, and 2 bases stayed unmatched. The V gene's germline CDR1 is LNHDA and CDR2 SQIVND (reference sequence). This table comes from immunoSEQ multiplex PCR, and its TCRdb copy is limited to in-frame clones, with some not included. Found here are around 75,000 clones, roughly 86% of them singletons; the top ten hold around 2.4%. The timepoints at which blood was sampled were baseline, cycle 4 day 1, and cycle 7 day 1. The V and J genes are TRBV19 and TRBJ1-2; 7 nucleotides agree with TRBD1. The sample was CD4+ or CD8+ T cells sorted from blood, taken in a trial of the OX40 agonist ivuxolimab. This clonotype originated in an adult with an advanced solid tumor such as melanoma, head and neck, liver or kidney cancer. The CDR3 loop reads CASSRTGSNYGYTF. CDR3 DNA: TGTGCCAGTAGTAGGACAGGTTCTAACTATGGCTACACCTTC.